These T cell receptor beta chains were read from a single sample in a study of T-cell memory formation after mild COVID-19. MiXCR, applied by TCRdb to the 5' RACE reads, yields one record per CDR3 protein. The table lists under 450,000 distinct CDR3 sequences, roughly an eighth of them singletons. The material sequenced was PBMCs or a T cell subset sorted from them (not recorded which). The receptor source for this set is a man aged 18 to 30 who had mild COVID-19 (a few samples of this study predate the infection). Cell type and time point are not known. The CDR3 runs from the conserved cysteine through the conserved F or W. Fields, in order: clone size, J gene, D gene, V gene, CDR3 protein, CDR3 DNA. D genes are given only for firm matches. Expanded clones get a size class; other rows say once, few or many, or leave the size out.

clone_size: many; j_call: TRBJ2-1; d_call: -; v_call: TRBV30; cdr3_aa: CAWSLGGNEQFF; cdr3_nt: TGTGCCTGGAGTCTTGGGGGGAATGAGCAGTTCTTC
clone_size: -; j_call: TRBJ1-5; d_call: -; v_call: TRBV7-8; cdr3_aa: CASSENQGPSQPQHF; cdr3_nt: TGTGCCAGCAGCGAAAATCAGGGGCCCTCCCAGCCCCAGCATTTT
clone_size: -; j_call: TRBJ2-7; d_call: -; v_call: TRBV30; cdr3_aa: CAWRQLGRASYEQYF; cdr3_nt: TGTGCCTGGCGCCAGCTGGGCAGGGCGTCCTACGAGCAGTACTTC
clone_size: few; j_call: TRBJ2-1; d_call: -; v_call: TRBV9; cdr3_aa: CASSVGGGQYNEQFF; cdr3_nt: TGTGCCAGCAGCGTAGGGGGGGGACAATACAATGAGCAGTTCTTC
clone_size: -; j_call: TRBJ1-5; d_call: TRBD1; v_call: TRBV3-1; cdr3_aa: CASSQTRDSYQPQHF; cdr3_nt: TGTGCCAGCAGCCAGACCCGGGACAGTTATCAGCCCCAGCATTTT
clone_size: -; j_call: TRBJ2-1; d_call: -; v_call: TRBV11-2; cdr3_aa: CASFGDNEQFF; cdr3_nt: TGTGCCAGCTTCGGGGACAATGAGCAGTTCTTC
clone_size: -; j_call: TRBJ1-6; d_call: -; v_call: TRBV20-1; cdr3_aa: CSARTLQALHF; cdr3_nt: TGCAGTGCAAGGACACTACAGGCCCTCCACTTT
clone_size: few; j_call: TRBJ2-7; d_call: TRBD2; v_call: TRBV18; cdr3_aa: CASRRSGGVSYEQYF; cdr3_nt: TGTGCCAGCCGTCGTAGCGGGGGGGTCTCCTACGAGCAGTACTTC
clone_size: once; j_call: TRBJ2-3; d_call: -; v_call: TRBV20-1; cdr3_aa: CSAPGNSDTQYF; cdr3_nt: TGCAGTGCTCCAGGGAATTCGGATACGCAGTATTTT
clone_size: -; j_call: TRBJ1-1; d_call: -; v_call: TRBV12-3/TRBV12-4; cdr3_aa: CASSLGFRDPLQGAFF; cdr3_nt: TGTGCCAGCAGTTTGGGGTTTAGGGATCCTCTGCAGGGAGCTTTCTTT
clone_size: few; j_call: TRBJ2-5; d_call: -; v_call: TRBV20-1; cdr3_aa: CSANRVETQYF; cdr3_nt: TGCAGTGCTAACCGAGTGGAGACCCAGTACTTC
clone_size: -; j_call: TRBJ2-4; d_call: -; v_call: TRBV19; cdr3_aa: CASRQQGPKNIQYF; cdr3_nt: TGTGCCAGTAGACAACAGGGTCCCAAAAACATTCAGTACTTC
clone_size: -; j_call: TRBJ2-2; d_call: TRBD1; v_call: TRBV4-3; cdr3_aa: CASSLGQGPYTGELFF; cdr3_nt: TGCGCCAGCAGCCTCGGACAGGGCCCTTACACCGGGGAGCTGTTTTTT
clone_size: -; j_call: TRBJ2-3; d_call: TRBD2; v_call: TRBV4-1; cdr3_aa: CASSRGTSGRDTQYF; cdr3_nt: TGCGCCAGCAGTCGCGGGACTAGCGGGAGAGATACGCAGTATTTT
clone_size: -; j_call: TRBJ2-7; d_call: TRBD2; v_call: TRBV7-2; cdr3_aa: CASSLSGGTSYEQYF; cdr3_nt: TGTGCCAGCAGCTTGAGCGGGGGCACCTCCTACGAGCAGTACTTC
clone_size: many; j_call: TRBJ2-4; d_call: -; v_call: TRBV12-3/TRBV12-4; cdr3_aa: CASKLRGSVDIQYF; cdr3_nt: TGTGCCAGCAAATTAAGGGGGTCTGTTGACATTCAGTACTTC
clone_size: -; j_call: TRBJ2-3; d_call: TRBD1; v_call: TRBV11-2; cdr3_aa: CASSFTTGGDTQYF; cdr3_nt: TGTGCCAGCAGCTTCACGACAGGGGGAGATACGCAGTATTTT
clone_size: few; j_call: TRBJ1-2; d_call: -; v_call: TRBV5-1; cdr3_aa: CASSVGGIANYGYTF; cdr3_nt: TGCGCCAGCAGCGTAGGAGGGATAGCTAACTATGGCTACACCTTC
clone_size: -; j_call: TRBJ1-5; d_call: -; v_call: TRBV6-2/TRBV6-3; cdr3_aa: CASSYAGGQPQHF; cdr3_nt: TGTGCCAGCAGTTACGCCGGGGGGCAGCCCCAGCATTTT
clone_size: few; j_call: TRBJ1-6; d_call: -; v_call: TRBV7-9; cdr3_aa: CASSSPGGTLGLNSPLHF; cdr3_nt: TGTGCCAGCAGCTCTCCGGGCGGGACGCTAGGCCTGAATTCACCCCTCCACTTT
clone_size: few; j_call: TRBJ1-3; d_call: -; v_call: TRBV4-1; cdr3_aa: CASSQELDSGNTIYF; cdr3_nt: TGCGCCAGCAGCCAAGAGCTGGACTCTGGAAACACCATATATTTT
clone_size: -; j_call: TRBJ1-2; d_call: TRBD1; v_call: TRBV18; cdr3_aa: CASSPRTGGQAQSYTF; cdr3_nt: TGTGCCAGCTCACCCCGAACAGGGGGACAGGCCCAGTCCTACACCTTC
clone_size: few; j_call: TRBJ2-3; d_call: TRBD2; v_call: TRBV4-3; cdr3_aa: CASSQELTSGGSDTQYF; cdr3_nt: TGCGCCAGCAGCCAGGAATTGACTAGCGGGGGGTCGGATACGCAGTATTTT
clone_size: -; j_call: TRBJ2-1; d_call: -; v_call: TRBV20-1; cdr3_aa: CSARSPVGFNEQFF; cdr3_nt: TGCAGTGCTAGATCCCCCGTGGGGTTCAATGAGCAGTTCTTC
clone_size: -; j_call: TRBJ2-5; d_call: -; v_call: TRBV6-2/TRBV6-3; cdr3_aa: CASSYRQLPQYF; cdr3_nt: TGTGCCAGCAGTTACCGGCAGCTGCCCCAGTACTTC
clone_size: -; j_call: TRBJ2-7; d_call: TRBD1; v_call: TRBV29-1; cdr3_aa: CSVVGTGLHEQYF; cdr3_nt: TGCAGCGTTGTGGGGACAGGGTTACACGAGCAGTACTTC
clone_size: -; j_call: TRBJ1-6; d_call: -; v_call: TRBV7-9; cdr3_aa: CASSLQGANSPLHF; cdr3_nt: TGTGCCAGCAGCCTACAGGGAGCTAATTCACCCCTCCACTTT
clone_size: -; j_call: TRBJ2-5; d_call: -; v_call: TRBV6-5; cdr3_aa: CASSYRGSGETQYF; cdr3_nt: TGTGCCAGCAGTTACCGAGGATCAGGAGAGACCCAGTACTTC
clone_size: -; j_call: TRBJ2-7; d_call: TRBD1; v_call: TRBV5-1; cdr3_aa: CASGRRQGRHEQYF; cdr3_nt: TGCGCCAGCGGACGCCGACAGGGGCGCCACGAGCAGTACTTC
clone_size: -; j_call: TRBJ2-2; d_call: -; v_call: TRBV7-3; cdr3_aa: CASSLMAPGTGELFF; cdr3_nt: TGTGCCAGCAGCTTAATGGCACCGGGCACCGGGGAGCTGTTTTTT
clone_size: -; j_call: TRBJ2-5; d_call: TRBD2; v_call: TRBV29-1; cdr3_aa: CSVDRGGRETQYF; cdr3_nt: TGCAGCGTTGATCGGGGGGGCCGGGAGACCCAGTACTTC
clone_size: few; j_call: TRBJ1-5; d_call: TRBD1; v_call: TRBV12-3/TRBV12-4; cdr3_aa: CASSTQGAGSQPQHF; cdr3_nt: TGTGCCAGCAGCACCCAGGGGGCCGGGAGTCAGCCCCAGCATTTT
clone_size: -; j_call: TRBJ1-4; d_call: -; v_call: TRBV18; cdr3_aa: CASSPPGRAMKNCFF; cdr3_nt: -
clone_size: -; j_call: TRBJ1-4; d_call: TRBD1; v_call: TRBV20-1; cdr3_aa: CSARLGTVEKLFF; cdr3_nt: TGCAGTGCTAGGCTGGGGACAGTCGAAAAACTGTTTTTT
clone_size: -; j_call: TRBJ2-3; d_call: -; v_call: TRBV30; cdr3_aa: CAWSVQDRSTDTQYF; cdr3_nt: TGTGCCTGGAGTGTACAGGACCGAAGCACAGATACGCAGTATTTT
clone_size: few; j_call: TRBJ2-1; d_call: -; v_call: TRBV7-3; cdr3_aa: CASSETSGDDSQFF; cdr3_nt: TGTGCCAGCAGCGAAACATCTGGGGACGATAGTCAGTTCTTC
clone_size: -; j_call: TRBJ2-6; d_call: TRBD1; v_call: TRBV4-1; cdr3_aa: CASSQQGAPLSGANVLTF; cdr3_nt: TGCGCCAGCAGCCAACAGGGGGCGCCCCTCTCTGGGGCCAACGTCCTGACTTTC
clone_size: -; j_call: TRBJ1-6; d_call: -; v_call: TRBV5-5; cdr3_aa: CASGLTGSSYNSPLHF; cdr3_nt: TGTGCCAGCGGACTCACAGGGAGCTCCTATAATTCACCCCTCCACTTT
clone_size: -; j_call: TRBJ2-5; d_call: -; v_call: TRBV12-3/TRBV12-4; cdr3_aa: CASSLWVVQETQYF; cdr3_nt: TGTGCCAGCAGTCTCTGGGTCGTACAAGAGACCCAGTACTTC
clone_size: -; j_call: TRBJ2-1; d_call: TRBD2; v_call: TRBV11-2; cdr3_aa: CASRSAGGDEQFF; cdr3_nt: TGTGCCAGCAGAAGCGCGGGGGGCGATGAGCAGTTCTTC
clone_size: few; j_call: TRBJ2-7; d_call: -; v_call: TRBV5-1; cdr3_aa: CASSLYISYEQYF; cdr3_nt: TGCGCCAGCAGCTTGTACATATCCTACGAGCAGTACTTC
clone_size: -; j_call: TRBJ2-1; d_call: TRBD2; v_call: TRBV4-1; cdr3_aa: CASSLAGTSYNEQFF; cdr3_nt: TGCGCCAGCAGTCTAGCGGGGACCTCCTACAATGAGCAGTTCTTC
clone_size: -; j_call: TRBJ2-1; d_call: TRBD2; v_call: TRBV7-2; cdr3_aa: CASSVAGGLENEQFF; cdr3_nt: TGTGCCAGCAGCGTAGCGGGGGGCCTAGAAAATGAGCAGTTCTTC
clone_size: -; j_call: TRBJ1-1; d_call: TRBD1; v_call: TRBV7-2; cdr3_aa: CASSLVSTGGKQEAFF; cdr3_nt: TGTGCCAGCAGCTTAGTATCCACAGGGGGAAAACAGGAAGCTTTCTTT
clone_size: few; j_call: TRBJ2-3; d_call: TRBD2; v_call: TRBV4-2; cdr3_aa: CASSQDRQRGVRDTQYF; cdr3_nt: TGTGCCAGCAGCCAAGATCGACAGCGGGGGGTGAGAGATACGCAGTATTTT